This paragraph reports one TCR beta chain. Its antigen is currently unknown. This specimen comes from a study of T-cell reconstitution after alpha-beta-depleted transplantation in children. General study findings and limits: It was surviving recipient T cells and thymic progenitors that gave some patients high TCRbeta diversity at day 60. About two months after transplant, alpha-beta T cells reportedly came from several hundred expanded graft clones. Newly produced T cells mostly accounted for T-cell counts and diversity one year post-transplant.

Construction of the TCRbeta library involved unique molecular identifiers. MiXCR was run by TCRdb on the PCR reads, yielding one entry per CDR3 protein. The sample includes 70,000 to 95,000 distinct CDR3 sequences, 15% of them seen just once. The V gene's germline CDR1 is DFQATT and CDR2 SNEGSKA (reference sequence). There are 14 residues in the CDR3. V gave up 5 bases and J gave up 2 bases; unmatched junction bases: 7. The source material was PBMCs, mostly from graft donor cells, sampled 180 days after TCRalphabeta/CD19-depleted stem cell transplant. The sequence derives from a male patient between 2 and 10 years old who had a stem cell transplant for acute lymphoblastic leukemia, so the T cells may come from the graft donor. V and J are TRBV20-1 and TRBJ2-7; 9 nucleotides match TRBD1. This chain's CDR3 is CSAFGTGTPYEQYF. The CDR3 nucleotides read TGCAGTGCTTTCGGGACAGGGACTCCCTACGAGCAGTACTTC.